These 19 T cell receptor beta chains came from one sample sequenced in a study of blood T cell repertoires in COVID-19. Here immunoSEQ multiplex PCR was the method, and the copy in TCRdb shows in-frame clones only, minus some. The sample lists hundreds of thousands of clones, 85% seen once, with around 20% in the top ten. Sequenced input: PBMCs or T cells enriched from blood (not recorded which). These receptors all come from a middle-aged man who had recovered from COVID-19.

The CDR3 sequence: CASHDGGKGSQPQHF. The CDR3 DNA reads TGTGCCAGCCATGATGGGGGGAAAGGTTCTCAGCCCCAGCATTTT. This rearrangement joins TRBV19 to TRBJ1-5; D perhaps matches TRBD1 (5 bases). Germline CDR1 reads LNHDA; CDR2 reads SQIVND (reference sequence). The germline V and J ends were trimmed by 9 bases and 6 bases, with 21 bases remaining between them. The CDR3 runs to 15 residues.

The chain combines TRBV29-1 with TRBJ1-2, with a possible D match to TRBD1 (5 bases). The CDR3 is 11 amino acids. The V and J ends lost 6 bases and 8 bases respectively, with 13 bases between them. The germline V gene has CDR1 SQVTM and CDR2 ANQGSEA. The CDR3, as DNA: TGCAGCGTCCCGATGGGGCAAGGCTACACCTTC. It yields the protein CSVPMGQGYTF.

Only one count was recorded for this clone. The chain uses TRBV2 and TRBJ2-5; D might be TRBD2 (5 bases). V was shortened by 3 bases and J by 4 bases, with 15 bases between the two germline ends. Germline V gene data show CDR1 as SNHLY and CDR2 as FYNNEI. The CDR3 loop spans 15 amino acids. CDR3 protein: CASSDTGVSRETQYF. CDR3 nucleotide sequence: TGTGCCAGCAGTGATACCGGGGTTTCTCGAGAGACCCAGTACTTC. Full variable domain (outside the CDR3, taken from reference TRBV2 and TRBJ2-5): EPEVTQTPSHQVTQMGQEVILRCVPISNHLYFYWYRQILGQKVEFLVSFYNNEISEKSEIFDDQFSVERPDGSNFTLKIRSTKLEDSAMYFCASSDTGVSRETQYFGPGTRLLVL.

V and J are TRBV5-1 and TRBJ2-5; 9 bases are shared with TRBD2. Germline trimming cut 0 bases from V and 5 bases from J; bases unmatched to any gene: 8. Germline CDR1 and CDR2: SGHRS and YFSETQ. The CDR3 is 16 residues long. CDR3 DNA: TGCGCCAGCAGCTTGGAAGTAGCGGGAGTGAGGGAGACCCAGTACTTC. Translation gives CASSLEVAGVRETQYF.

This clone has just a few counts. The rearrangement joins TRBV2 to TRBJ1-5; possibly TRBD1 for D (5 bases). Germline V CDR1 and CDR2: SNHLY, FYNNEI. The CDR3 covers 15 residues. V lost 6 bases to trimming and J lost 7 bases, with 19 bases between them. For the CDR3, the DNA is TGTGCCAGCAGGCTCCGGGAGGGGAAAGAGCAGCCCCAGCATTTT. It codes for CASRLREGKEQPQHF.

The genes are TRBV6-1 and TRBJ1-6; 8 bases are shared with TRBD1. This CDR3 comprises 15 residues. The J segment lost 3 bases and the V segment lost 4 bases, leaving 2 bases of the junction unmatched. Germline-derived CDR1 and CDR2 are MNHNS and SASEGT. The DNA of the CDR3 is TGTGCCAGCAGTGGAGACAGGGGCTATAATTCACCCCTCCACTTT. It specifies CASSGDRGYNSPLHF.

The gene calls are TRBV7-2 and TRBJ2-7; 8 bases line up with TRBD2. This CDR3 is 16 amino acids long. The V segment lost 1 base and the J segment 3 bases; nucleotides outside the gene matches: 8. Looked up from germline, CDR1 is SGHTA and CDR2 is FQGNSA. Written as DNA, the CDR3 is TGTGCCAGCAGCTTAGGTGGCGGGAGGTCAATCTACGAGCAGTACTTC. Translated, it gives CASSLGGGRSIYEQYF.

This chain connects TRBV29-1 to TRBJ1-1, with D tentatively TRBD1 (5 bases). Trimming took off 5 bases at V and 1 base at J, with 8 bases between the two ends. CDR3 length equals 12 residues. Germline lookup yields CDR1 SQVTM and CDR2 ANQGSEA. The CDR3 coding sequence is TGCAGCGTTCAGGGCCCGAACACTGAAGCTTTCTTT. Protein sequence: CSVQGPNTEAFF.

The V call is TRBV27, the J call TRBJ1-2, with D unresolved. The CDR3 length is 14 residues. The ends were cut back, 0 bases at V and 2 bases at J, with 7 bases in the middle. Germline assignment: CDR1 MNHEY and CDR2 SMNVEV (reference sequence). Written as DNA, the CDR3 is TGTGCCAGCAGTTTATCAGGCGGAAACTATGGCTACACCTTC. Its translation is CASSLSGGNYGYTF.

There are a few counts of this clone. This chain uses TRBV6-2 or TRBV6-3 with TRBJ1-1; 9 bases are shared with TRBD1. The trim removed 5 bases at V and 5 bases at J, leaving 6 bases unmatched. CDR3 length equals 14 residues. The germline CDR1 and CDR2 sequences are MNHEY and SVGEGT. Written as DNA, the CDR3 is TGTGCCAGCAGTACCGGACAGGGGAGTACTGAAGCTTTCTTT. It encodes CASSTGQGSTEAFF.

The genes are TRBV11-2 and TRBJ2-7; TRBD2 agrees at 9 bases. V was pared by 5 bases and J by 2 bases, with 7 bases of the junction left unmatched. Per germline, CDR1 SGHAT and CDR2 FQNNGV. The CDR3 runs 15 residues. CDR3 DNA: TGTGCCAGCAGCCCCGGGGTAGCGGGAGCCTACGAGCAGTACTTC. This encodes CASSPGVAGAYEQYF.

J is TRBJ1-3 and V is TRBV6-1, with D hard to call. Germline V gene sequence: CDR1 MNHNS, CDR2 SASEGT. This CDR3 has 15 residues. The V end was cut by 1 base, the J end by 0 bases, with 7 bases between. CDR3 sequence reads: CASSEVGASGNTIYF. In nucleotides, the CDR3 is TGTGCCAGCAGTGAAGTCGGAGCCTCTGGAAACACCATATATTTT.

The chain joins TRBV12-5 to TRBJ2-7, with 7 positions matching TRBD2. Germline loops: CDR1 LGHNT, CDR2 FRNRAP. Trimming took 0 bases from V and 7 from J; bases not matched to a gene: 9. The CDR3 totals 15 residues. CDR3 region: CASGLVVAGVGEQYF. In nucleotides, the CDR3 is TGTGCTAGTGGTTTGGTGGTGGCGGGAGTGGGGGAGCAGTACTTC.

This clone occurred many times. The rearrangement uses TRBV27 and TRBJ2-1, with D possibly matching TRBD2 (6 bases). CDR3 size: 15 residues. CDR1 and CDR2 from the germline V gene are MNHEY and SMNVEV (reference sequence). The V gene lost 5 bases and the J gene lost 4 bases, with 15 bases spanning the gap. DNA for the CDR3: TGTGCCAGCAGTGCGGACTACAGCCTTTACAATGAGCAGTTCTTC. Amino acids: CASSADYSLYNEQFF.

This chain links TRBV6-1 with TRBJ1-3; tentative D call: TRBD1 (6 bases). CDR3 length: 14 amino acids. Germline values: CDR1 MNHNS, CDR2 SASEGT. V lost 4 bases, J lost 7 bases, and 14 bases lay in between. CDR3: CASSGGGYVNTIYF. CDR3 bases: TGTGCCAGCAGTGGAGGGGGATACGTGAACACCATATATTTT.

The chain carries TRBV6-4 and TRBJ1-6, with 7 positions matching TRBD1. J lost 9 bases, V lost 0 bases, and 8 bases had no gene match. The CDR3 sequence is 16 residues long. Germline assignment: CDR1 MRHNA and CDR2 SNTAGT. CDR3 region: CASSDSIPDRSSPLHF. The CDR3 DNA reads TGTGCCAGCAGTGACTCGATTCCGGACAGGTCTTCACCCCTCCACTTT.

This clone has a handful of counts. The chain recombines TRBV18 with TRBJ2-7, with TRBD1 matching over 8 bases. Germline loops: CDR1 KGHSH, CDR2 LQKENI. This CDR3 comprises 14 residues. V lost 4 bases and J lost 8; bases outside the gene matches: 10. The CDR3 sequence is CASSQTTGQGKQYF. The CDR3 nucleotides are TGTGCCAGCTCACAGACGACCGGACAGGGTAAGCAGTACTTC.

J is TRBJ1-1 and V is TRBV20-1; D ambiguous. V was trimmed by 6 bases and J by 11 bases, leaving 16 bases between them. Germline V gives CDR1 DFQATT, CDR2 SNEGSKA (reference sequence). The CDR3 length is 11 residues. The CDR3 spells CSALDGRDAFF. CDR3 DNA sequence: TGCAGTGCCCTGGACGGGCGGGATGCTTTCTTT.

The chain combines TRBV6-5 with TRBJ2-7; no clear D. The CDR3 has 12 residues. CDR1 MNHEY and CDR2 SVGAGI come from the germline V gene. The germline V and J ends were trimmed by 4 bases and 7 bases, with 11 bases remaining between them. CDR3 amino acids: CASSSATGEQYF. Written as DNA, the CDR3 is TGTGCCAGCAGTTCGGCGACTGGGGAGCAGTACTTC.